This TCR beta chain was observed in a study of cytomegalovirus exposure and HLA in healthy donors. Study-wide results and caveats: DRB1 had the most TCR associations and HLA-C the fewest, a later analysis found, with rates varying by HLA locus. V segments that were indistinguishable, TRBV6-2 and TRBV6-3 among them, were omitted from analysis.

PCR employed 60 Vbeta and 13 Jbeta primers. Sequencing was performed with immunoSEQ multiplex PCR; in TCRdb, only in-frame clones are kept and a portion is missing. The sample contains 30,000 to 40,000 clones, 65% to 75% of which appear only once. Regarding this clone: Its antigen is still unknown.

This CDR3 has 12 residues. The germline V gene encodes CDR1 SGHTA and CDR2 FQGNSA. The ends were cut back, 3 bases at V and 3 bases at J, with 6 bases in the middle. Material for sequencing was PBMCs. The sequence derives from a man aged 40-49 years in good health and CMV-seropositive. The chain combines TRBV7-2 with TRBJ2-7; D is unresolved. The CDR3 here is CASSLFNYEQYF. CDR3 nucleotides: TGTGCCAGCAGCTTGTTCAACTACGAGCAGTACTTC.